Shown below are 9 T cell receptor beta chains from a single sample sequenced in a study. MiXCR was run by TCRdb on the RT-PCR reads, yielding one entry per CDR3 protein. The profile shows about 700,000 distinct CDR3 sequences, more than 13% of them singletons. Sequencing input: memory CD4+ T cells from blood. The receptors here all came from a female donor in good health, serving as a healthy control.

J is TRBJ1-6 and V is TRBV20-1, with 7 bases aligning to TRBD1. Germline V gives CDR1 DFQATT, CDR2 SNEGSKA (reference sequence). The CDR3 is 14 amino acids. V was clipped by 7 bases and J by 9 bases; unmatched bases: 12. CDR3 loop: CSVKRSDRPSPLHF. As DNA, the CDR3 is TGCAGTGTAAAGAGGTCGGACAGGCCTTCACCCCTCCACTTT.

V gene TRBV9 combines with J gene TRBJ1-1, with 7 positions matching TRBD1. Per germline, CDR1 SGDLS and CDR2 YYNGEE. CDR3 length equals 16 residues. V shed 3 bases and J 4 bases; nucleotides not matched to a gene: 12. The CDR3 loop reads CASSDRTGSEGTEAFF. CDR3 coding DNA: TGTGCCAGCAGCGATCGGACAGGCTCGGAAGGCACTGAAGCTTTCTTT.

The rearrangement links TRBV14 to TRBJ1-3; possibly TRBD1 for D (6 bases). Germline CDR1 is SGHDN and CDR2 is FVKESK. This CDR3 comprises 17 residues. The V end lost 0 bases, the J end lost 0 bases, and 12 bases lay between the germline ends. The CDR3 is CASSQEWGQYSGNTIYF. Written as DNA, the CDR3 is TGTGCCAGCAGCCAAGAGTGGGGGCAGTACTCTGGAAACACCATATATTTT. Drawing the rest from reference TRBV14 and TRBJ1-3, the complete variable domain is EAGVTQFPSHSVIEKGQTVTLRCDPISGHDNLYWYRRVMGKEIKFLLHFVKESKQDESGMPNNRFLAERTGGTYSTLKVQPAELEDSGVYFCASSQEWGQYSGNTIYFGEGSWLTVV.

This clonotype was observed at least ten times. The chain carries TRBV7-2 and TRBJ1-2; 8 nucleotides match TRBD1. Germline assignment: CDR1 SGHTA and CDR2 FQGNSA. CDR3 size: 17 residues. The J segment lost 3 bases and the V segment lost 2 bases, leaving 11 bases of the junction unmatched. The CDR3 region is CASSLRWQGAADYGYTF. Here the CDR3 DNA reads TGTGCCAGCAGCTTAAGGTGGCAGGGGGCAGCGGACTATGGCTACACCTTC.

Many counts were recorded for this clonotype. The chain employs TRBV20-1 and TRBJ2-1, with 7 bases identical to TRBD1. J lost 8 bases, V lost 5 bases, and 6 bases had no gene match. Germline V gene lookup returns CDR1 DFQATT and CDR2 SNEGSKA (reference sequence). The length of the CDR3 is 12 residues. CDR3: CSARNRGDEQFF. The CDR3 DNA is TGCAGTGCTCGTAACAGGGGCGATGAGCAGTTCTTC.

This sequence joins TRBV6-5 and TRBJ2-3, with 11 bases fitting TRBD1. V lost 4 bases, J lost 3 bases, and 3 bases stayed unmatched. The germline V gene encodes CDR1 MNHEY and CDR2 SVGAGI. There are 15 residues in the CDR3. The CDR3 bases are TGTGCCAGCAGTTTCGGACAGGGGGCGACAGATACGCAGTATTTT. It codes for CASSFGQGATDTQYF.

This clonotype was picked up many times. The chain links TRBV29-1 to TRBJ1-1; no definite D call. CDR1 is SQVTM and CDR2 is ANQGSEA in the germline V gene. The germline V and J ends were trimmed by 5 bases and 3 bases, with 16 bases remaining between them. The CDR3 is made up of 14 amino acids. Written as DNA, the CDR3 is TGCAGCGTTACGTTGTCCGGGTTGGACACTGAAGCTTTCTTT. This gives the protein CSVTLSGLDTEAFF.

This rearrangement joins TRBV7-9 to TRBJ2-7; 10 nucleotides align to TRBD2. The CDR3 loop spans 12 amino acids. Germline V gives CDR1 SEHNR, CDR2 FQNEAQ (reference sequence). V was pared by 5 bases and J by 5 bases, with 0 bases of the junction left unmatched. CDR3 region: CASSGTSDEQYF. The CDR3 DNA reads TGTGCCAGCAGCGGGACTAGCGACGAGCAGTACTTC.

In DNA form, the CDR3 reads TGTGCCAGCTCACGGACTAGCGAGAGAACAGAGACCCAGTACTTC. This translates into CASSRTSERTETQYF. The V gene is TRBV18, the J gene TRBJ2-5, with 9 bases that match TRBD2. Germline CDR1 and CDR2: KGHSH and LQKENI. This CDR3 region has 15 residues. The junction had 7 bases not matched to a gene; V was cut back by 4 bases and J by 4 bases.